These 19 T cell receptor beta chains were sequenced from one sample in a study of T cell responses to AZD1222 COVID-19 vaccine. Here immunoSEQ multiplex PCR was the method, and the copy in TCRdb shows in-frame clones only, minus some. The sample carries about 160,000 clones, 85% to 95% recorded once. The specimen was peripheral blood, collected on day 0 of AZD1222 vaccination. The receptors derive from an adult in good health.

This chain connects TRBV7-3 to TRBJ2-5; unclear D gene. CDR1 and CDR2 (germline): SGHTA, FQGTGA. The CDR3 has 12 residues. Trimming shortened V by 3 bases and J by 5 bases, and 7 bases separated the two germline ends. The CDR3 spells CASSFSGETQYF. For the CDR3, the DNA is TGTGCCAGCAGCTTTAGTGGTGAGACCCAGTACTTC.

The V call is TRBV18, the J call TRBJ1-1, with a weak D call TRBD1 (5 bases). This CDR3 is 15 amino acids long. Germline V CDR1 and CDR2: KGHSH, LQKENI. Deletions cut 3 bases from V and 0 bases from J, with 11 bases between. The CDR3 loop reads CASSPGDRMNTEAFF. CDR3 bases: TGTGCCAGCTCACCCGGAGACAGAATGAACACTGAAGCTTTCTTT. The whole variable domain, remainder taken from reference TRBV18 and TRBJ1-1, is NAGVMQNPRHLVRRRGQEARLRCSPMKGHSHVYWYRQLPEEGLKFMVYLQKENIIDESGMPKERFSAEFPKEGPSILRIQQVVRGDSAAYFCASSPGDRMNTEAFFGQGTRLTVV.

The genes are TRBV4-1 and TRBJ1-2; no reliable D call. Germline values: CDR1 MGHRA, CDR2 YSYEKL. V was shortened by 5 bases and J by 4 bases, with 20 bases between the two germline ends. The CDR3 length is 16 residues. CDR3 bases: TGCGCCAGCAGCTTACAAAGAATGGGGTATGGCTATGGCTACACCTTC. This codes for CASSLQRMGYGYGYTF.

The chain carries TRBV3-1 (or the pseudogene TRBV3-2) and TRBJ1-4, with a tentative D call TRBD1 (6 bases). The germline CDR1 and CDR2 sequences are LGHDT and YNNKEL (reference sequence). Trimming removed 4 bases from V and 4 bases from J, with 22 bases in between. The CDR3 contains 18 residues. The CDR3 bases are TGTGCCAGCAGCCGTCTTTGGCCAGGGGAATTTGTTAATGAAAAACTGTTTTTT. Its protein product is CASSRLWPGEFVNEKLFF.

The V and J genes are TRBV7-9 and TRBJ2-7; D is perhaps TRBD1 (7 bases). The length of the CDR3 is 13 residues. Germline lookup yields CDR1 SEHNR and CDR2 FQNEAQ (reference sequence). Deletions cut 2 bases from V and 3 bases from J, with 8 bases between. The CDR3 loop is CASSLQGGYEQYF. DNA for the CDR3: TGTGCCAGCAGCTTACAGGGGGGCTACGAGCAGTACTTC.

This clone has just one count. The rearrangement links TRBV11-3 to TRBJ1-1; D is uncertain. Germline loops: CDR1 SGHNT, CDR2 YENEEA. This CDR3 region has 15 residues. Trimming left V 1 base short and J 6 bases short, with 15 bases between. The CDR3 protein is CASSLVLSGYSEAFF. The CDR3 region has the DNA TGTGCCAGCAGCTTAGTATTGTCGGGTTACTCTGAAGCTTTCTTT. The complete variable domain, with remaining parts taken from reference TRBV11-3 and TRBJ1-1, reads EAGVVQSPRYKIIEKKQPVAFWCNPISGHNTLYWYLQNLGQGPELLIRYENEEAVDDSQLPKDRFSAERLKGVDSTLKIQPAELGDSAVYLCASSLVLSGYSEAFFGQGTRLTVV.

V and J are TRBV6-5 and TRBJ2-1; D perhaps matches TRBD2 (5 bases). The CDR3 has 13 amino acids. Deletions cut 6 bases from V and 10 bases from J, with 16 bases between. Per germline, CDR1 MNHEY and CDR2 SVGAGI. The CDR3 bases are TGTGCCAGCAGAGGCCCTGGCAGAGGGGAGCAGTTCTTC. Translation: CASRGPGRGEQFF.

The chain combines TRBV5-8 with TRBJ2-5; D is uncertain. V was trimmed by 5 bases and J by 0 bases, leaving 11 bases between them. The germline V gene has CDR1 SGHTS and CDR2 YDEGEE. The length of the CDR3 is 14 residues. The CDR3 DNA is TGTGCCAGCAGGATCAACCCTCACCAAGAGACCCAGTACTTC. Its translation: CASRINPHQETQYF.

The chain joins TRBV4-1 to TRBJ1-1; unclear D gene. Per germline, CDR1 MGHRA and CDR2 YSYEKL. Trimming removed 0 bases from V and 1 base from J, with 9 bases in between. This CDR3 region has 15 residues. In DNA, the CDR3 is TGCGCCAGCAGCCAAGAATTGTGGCAGAACACTGAAGCTTTCTTT. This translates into CASSQELWQNTEAFF.

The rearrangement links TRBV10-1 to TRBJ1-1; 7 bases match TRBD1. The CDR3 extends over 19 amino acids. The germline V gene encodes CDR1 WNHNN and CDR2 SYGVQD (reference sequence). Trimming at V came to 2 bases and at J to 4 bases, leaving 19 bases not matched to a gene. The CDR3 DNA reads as TGCGCCAGCAGTGAGATTCGGGGAGGGGCAGGGGGTTTGGTCACTGAAGCTTTCTTT. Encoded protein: CASSEIRGGAGGLVTEAFF.

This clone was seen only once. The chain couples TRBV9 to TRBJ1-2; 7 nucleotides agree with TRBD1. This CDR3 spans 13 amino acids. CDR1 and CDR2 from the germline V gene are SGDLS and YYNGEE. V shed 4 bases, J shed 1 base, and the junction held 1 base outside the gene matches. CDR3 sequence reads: CASSRDSNYGYTF. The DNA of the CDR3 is TGTGCCAGCAGCCGGGACAGTAACTATGGCTACACCTTC. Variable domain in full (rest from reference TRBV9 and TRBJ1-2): DSGVTQTPKHLITATGQRVTLRCSPRSGDLSVYWYQQSLDQGLQFLIQYYNGEERAKGNILERFSAQQFPDLHSELNLSSLELGDSALYFCASSRDSNYGYTFGSGTRLTVV.

CDR3 in DNA: TGTGCCAGCAGTTACAGGGTTATAGATGAAAAACTGTTTTTT. It encodes CASSYRVIDEKLFF. The chain recombines TRBV6-5 with TRBJ1-4, with D hard to call. Per germline, CDR1 MNHEY and CDR2 SVGAGI. Trimming left V 2 bases short and J 6 bases short, with 10 bases between. The CDR3 runs to 14 residues.

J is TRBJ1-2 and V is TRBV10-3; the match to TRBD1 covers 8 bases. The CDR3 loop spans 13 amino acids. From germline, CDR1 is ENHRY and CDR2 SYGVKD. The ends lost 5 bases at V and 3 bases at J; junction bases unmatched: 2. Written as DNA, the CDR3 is TGTGCCATCAGTAAGGACAGGGACTATGGCTACACCTTC. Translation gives CAISKDRDYGYTF.

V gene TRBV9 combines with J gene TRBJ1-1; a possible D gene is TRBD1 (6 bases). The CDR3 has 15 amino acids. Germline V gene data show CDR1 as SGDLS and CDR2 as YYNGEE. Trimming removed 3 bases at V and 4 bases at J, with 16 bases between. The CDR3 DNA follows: TGTGCCAGCAGCGCCCTAACAGGGTCGAGCACTGAAGCTTTCTTT. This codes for CASSALTGSSTEAFF.

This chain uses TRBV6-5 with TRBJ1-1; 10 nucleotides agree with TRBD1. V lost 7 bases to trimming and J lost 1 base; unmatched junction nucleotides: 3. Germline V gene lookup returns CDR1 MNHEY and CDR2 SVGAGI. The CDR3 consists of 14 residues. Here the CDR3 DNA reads TGTGCCAGCACCCGGGACAGGGGGAACACTGAAGCTTTCTTT. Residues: CASTRDRGNTEAFF.

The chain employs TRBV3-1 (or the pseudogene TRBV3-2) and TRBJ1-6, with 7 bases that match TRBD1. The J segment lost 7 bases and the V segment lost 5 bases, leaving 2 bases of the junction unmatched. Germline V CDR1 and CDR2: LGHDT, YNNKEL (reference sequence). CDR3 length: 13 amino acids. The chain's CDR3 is CASSSQGNSPLHF. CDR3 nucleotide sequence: TGTGCCAGCAGCTCACAGGGGAATTCACCCCTCCACTTT.

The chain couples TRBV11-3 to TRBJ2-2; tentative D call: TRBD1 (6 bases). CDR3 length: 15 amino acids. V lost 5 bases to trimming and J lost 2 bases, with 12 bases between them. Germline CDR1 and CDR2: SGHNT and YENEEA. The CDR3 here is CASSRDGTNTGELFF. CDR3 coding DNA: TGTGCCAGCAGCCGGGACGGGACAAACACCGGGGAGCTGTTTTTT.

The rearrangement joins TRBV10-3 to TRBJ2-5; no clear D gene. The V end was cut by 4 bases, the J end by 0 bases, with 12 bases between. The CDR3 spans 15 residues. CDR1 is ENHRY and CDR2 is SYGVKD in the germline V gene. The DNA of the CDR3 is TGTGCCATCAGTGGGATGTCCGGCTACCAAGAGACCCAGTACTTC. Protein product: CAISGMSGYQETQYF.

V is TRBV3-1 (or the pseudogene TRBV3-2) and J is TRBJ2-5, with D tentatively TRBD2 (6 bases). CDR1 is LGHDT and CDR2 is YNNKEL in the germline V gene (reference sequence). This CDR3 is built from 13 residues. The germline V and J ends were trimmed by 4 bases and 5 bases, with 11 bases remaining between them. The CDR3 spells CASSPGLTETQYF. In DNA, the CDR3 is TGTGCCAGCAGCCCGGGACTTACCGAGACCCAGTACTTC.